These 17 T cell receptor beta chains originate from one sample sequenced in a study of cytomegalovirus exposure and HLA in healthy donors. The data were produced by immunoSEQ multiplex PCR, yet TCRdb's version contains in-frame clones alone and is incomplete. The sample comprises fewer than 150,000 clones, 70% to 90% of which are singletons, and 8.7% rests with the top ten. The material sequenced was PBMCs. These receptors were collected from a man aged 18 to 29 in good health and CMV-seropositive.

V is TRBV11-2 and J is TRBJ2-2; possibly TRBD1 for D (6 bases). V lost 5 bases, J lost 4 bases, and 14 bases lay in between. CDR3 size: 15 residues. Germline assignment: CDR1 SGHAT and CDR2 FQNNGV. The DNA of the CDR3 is TGTGCCAGCAGCCGCGCAGGGGCGCCCACCGGGGAGCTGTTTTTT. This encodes CASSRAGAPTGELFF.

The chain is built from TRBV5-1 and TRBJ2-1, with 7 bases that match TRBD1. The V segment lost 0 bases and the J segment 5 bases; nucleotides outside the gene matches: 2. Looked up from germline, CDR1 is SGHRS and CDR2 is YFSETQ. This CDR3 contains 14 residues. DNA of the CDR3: TGCGCCAGCAGCTTGGGGGACAGACACAATGAGCAGTTCTTC. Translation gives CASSLGDRHNEQFF.

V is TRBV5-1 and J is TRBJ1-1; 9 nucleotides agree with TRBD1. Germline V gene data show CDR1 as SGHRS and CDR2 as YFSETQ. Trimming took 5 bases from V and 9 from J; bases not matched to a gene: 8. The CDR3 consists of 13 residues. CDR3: CASRLGQGGKAFF. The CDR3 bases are TGCGCCAGCAGACTGGGACAGGGAGGTAAAGCTTTCTTT.

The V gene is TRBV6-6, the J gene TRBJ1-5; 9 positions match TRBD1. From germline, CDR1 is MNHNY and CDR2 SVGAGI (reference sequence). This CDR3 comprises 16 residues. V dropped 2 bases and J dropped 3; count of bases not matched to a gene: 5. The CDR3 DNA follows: TGTGCCAGCAGTTACGGGACAGGGTACTCCAATCAGCCCCAGCATTTT. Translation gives CASSYGTGYSNQPQHF.

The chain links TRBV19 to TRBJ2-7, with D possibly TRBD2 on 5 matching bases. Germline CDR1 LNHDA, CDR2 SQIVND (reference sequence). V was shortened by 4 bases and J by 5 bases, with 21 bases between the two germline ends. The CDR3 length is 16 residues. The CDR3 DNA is TGTGCCAGTAGTAAGGCCATGGCCCTCGGGGTCGACGAGCAGTACTTC. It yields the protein CASSKAMALGVDEQYF. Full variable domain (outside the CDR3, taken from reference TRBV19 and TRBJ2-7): DGGITQSPKYLFRKEGQNVTLSCEQNLNHDAMYWYRQDPGQGLRLIYYSQIVNDFQKGDIAEGYSVSREKKESFPLTVTSAQKNPTAFYLCASSKAMALGVDEQYFGPGTRLTVT.

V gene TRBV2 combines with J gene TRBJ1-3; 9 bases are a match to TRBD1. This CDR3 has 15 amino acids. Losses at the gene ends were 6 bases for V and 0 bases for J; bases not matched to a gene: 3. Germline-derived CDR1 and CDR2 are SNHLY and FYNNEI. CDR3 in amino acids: CASRQGASSGNTIYF. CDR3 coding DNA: TGTGCCAGCAGACAGGGGGCCTCCTCTGGAAACACCATATATTTT.

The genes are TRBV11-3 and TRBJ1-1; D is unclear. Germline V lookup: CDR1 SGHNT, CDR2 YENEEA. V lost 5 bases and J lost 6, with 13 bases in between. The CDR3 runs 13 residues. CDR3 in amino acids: CASSLTGYSEAFF. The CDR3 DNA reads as TGTGCCAGCAGCCTAACGGGTTACTCTGAAGCTTTCTTT.

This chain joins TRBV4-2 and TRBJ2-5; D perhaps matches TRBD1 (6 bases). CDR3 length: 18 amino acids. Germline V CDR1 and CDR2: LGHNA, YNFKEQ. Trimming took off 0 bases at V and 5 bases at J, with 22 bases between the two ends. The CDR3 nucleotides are TGTGCCAGCAGCCAAGATTTAGGGGGTATACCACCCTCGGAGACCCAGTACTTC. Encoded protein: CASSQDLGGIPPSETQYF.

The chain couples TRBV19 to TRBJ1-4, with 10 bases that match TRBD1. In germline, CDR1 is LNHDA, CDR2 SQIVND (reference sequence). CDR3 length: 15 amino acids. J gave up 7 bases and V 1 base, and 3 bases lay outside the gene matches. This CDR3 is CASSIGQGAREKLFF. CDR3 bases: TGTGCCAGTAGTATAGGACAGGGGGCGCGTGAAAAACTGTTTTTT.

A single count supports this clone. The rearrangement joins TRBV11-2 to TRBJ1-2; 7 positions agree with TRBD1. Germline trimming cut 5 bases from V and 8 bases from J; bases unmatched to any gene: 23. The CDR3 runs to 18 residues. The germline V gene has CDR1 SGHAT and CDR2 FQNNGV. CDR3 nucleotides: TGTGCCAGCAGCCACCTATCAAGGGACAGAGTTGGAATCGTAGGCTACACCTTC. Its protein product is CASSHLSRDRVGIVGYTF.

CDR3 DNA sequence: TGTGCCAGCAGTGTCTCTCAGGGGACAGGTTCAACTAATGAAAAACTGTTTTTT. Its protein product is CASSVSQGTGSTNEKLFF. The J gene is TRBJ1-4, the V gene TRBV6-1, with 8 positions matching TRBD1. Germline assignment: CDR1 MNHNS and CDR2 SASEGT. V shed 4 bases and J 0 bases; nucleotides not matched to a gene: 10. The length of the CDR3 is 18 residues.

The CDR3 DNA is TGCAGCGTGGGCGGGTCAGAAGCTTTCTTT. It yields the protein CSVGGSEAFF. The chain carries TRBV29-1 and TRBJ1-1; D gene unclear. The V gene lost 6 bases and the J gene lost 8 bases, with 10 bases spanning the gap. Germline V lookup: CDR1 SQVTM, CDR2 ANQGSEA. The CDR3 totals 10 residues. The complete variable domain, with remaining parts taken from reference TRBV29-1 and TRBJ1-1, reads SAVISQKPSRDICQRGTSLTIQCQVDSQVTMMFWYRQQPGQSLTLIATANQGSEATYESGFVIDKFPISRPNLTFSTLTVSNMSPEDSSIYLCSVGGSEAFFGQGTRLTVV.

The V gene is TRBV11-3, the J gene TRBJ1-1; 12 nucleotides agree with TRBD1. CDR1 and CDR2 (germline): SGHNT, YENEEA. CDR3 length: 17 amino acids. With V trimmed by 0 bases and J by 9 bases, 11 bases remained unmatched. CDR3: CASSLEQIGTGGGKAFF. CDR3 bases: TGTGCCAGCAGCTTAGAGCAAATCGGGACAGGGGGCGGGAAAGCTTTCTTT.

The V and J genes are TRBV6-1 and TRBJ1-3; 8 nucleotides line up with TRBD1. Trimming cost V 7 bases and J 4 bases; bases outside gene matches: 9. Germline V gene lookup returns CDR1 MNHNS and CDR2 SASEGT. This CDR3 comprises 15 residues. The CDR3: CASNTGTGNGNTIYF. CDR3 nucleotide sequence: TGTGCCAGCAACACCGGGACAGGAAACGGAAACACCATATATTTT.

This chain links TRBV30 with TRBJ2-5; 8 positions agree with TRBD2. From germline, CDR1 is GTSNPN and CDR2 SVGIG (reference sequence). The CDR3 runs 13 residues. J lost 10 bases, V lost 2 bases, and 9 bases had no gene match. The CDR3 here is CAWSSGTRSDQYF. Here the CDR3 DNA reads TGTGCCTGGAGTTCCGGGACTAGAAGCGACCAGTACTTC.

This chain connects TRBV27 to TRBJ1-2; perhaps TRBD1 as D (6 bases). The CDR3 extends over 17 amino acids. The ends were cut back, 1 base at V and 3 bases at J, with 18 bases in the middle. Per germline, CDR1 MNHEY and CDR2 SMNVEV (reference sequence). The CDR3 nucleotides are TGTGCCAGCAGTTTATGGATTCCGTCCAGGGGCCACTATGGCTACACCTTC. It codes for CASSLWIPSRGHYGYTF.

CDR3 region: CASSPWTITGELFF. The CDR3 DNA sequence: TGTGCCAGCTCACCATGGACAATCACCGGGGAGCTGTTTTTT. The rearrangement uses TRBV18 and TRBJ2-2; D might be TRBD1 (5 bases). Germline CDR1 and CDR2: KGHSH and LQKENI. V was cut by 2 bases and J by 4 bases, with 8 bases left in between. The CDR3 totals 14 residues.